This T cell receptor (beta chain) was observed in a study of blood T cell repertoires in COVID-19. As for the study in general: From T cells, B-cell-depleted T cells, or PBMCs came the material, which was cDNA or gDNA.

The protocol was immunoSEQ multiplex PCR, while the TCRdb copy is restricted to in-frame clones and leaves out a portion. Of about 280,000 clones listed, approximately 86% are singletons. CDR3 length equals 17 residues. Germline lookup yields CDR1 SGHDT and CDR2 YYEEEE. Trimming removed 4 bases at V and 0 bases at J, with 20 bases between. V is TRBV5-6 and J is TRBJ2-7, with a possible D match to TRBD2 (6 bases). Sequencing input: peripheral blood. The receptor comes from a woman in her seventies with COVID-19, enrolled during active disease. CDR3 DNA: TGTGCCAGCAGCCCGCTTTTGATGGGACTTGACTCCTACGAGCAGTACTTC. Its protein is CASSPLLMGLDSYEQYF.